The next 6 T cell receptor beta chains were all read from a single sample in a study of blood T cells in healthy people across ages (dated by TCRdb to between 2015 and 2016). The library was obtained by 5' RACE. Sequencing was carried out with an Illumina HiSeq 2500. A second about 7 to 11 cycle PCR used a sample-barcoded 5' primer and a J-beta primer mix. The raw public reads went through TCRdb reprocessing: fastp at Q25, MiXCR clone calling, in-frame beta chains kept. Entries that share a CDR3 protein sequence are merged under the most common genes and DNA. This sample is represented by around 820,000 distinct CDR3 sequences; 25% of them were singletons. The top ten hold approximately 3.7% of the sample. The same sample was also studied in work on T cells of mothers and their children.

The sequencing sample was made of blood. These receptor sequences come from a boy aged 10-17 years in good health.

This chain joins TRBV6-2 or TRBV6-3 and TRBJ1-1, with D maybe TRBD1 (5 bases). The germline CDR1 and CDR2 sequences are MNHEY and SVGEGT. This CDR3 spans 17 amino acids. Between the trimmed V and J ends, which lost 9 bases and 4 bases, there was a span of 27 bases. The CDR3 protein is CASGDKGLRVGGTEAFF. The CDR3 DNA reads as TGTGCCAGTGGAGATAAGGGACTCAGGGTCGGGGGCACTGAAGCTTTCTTT.

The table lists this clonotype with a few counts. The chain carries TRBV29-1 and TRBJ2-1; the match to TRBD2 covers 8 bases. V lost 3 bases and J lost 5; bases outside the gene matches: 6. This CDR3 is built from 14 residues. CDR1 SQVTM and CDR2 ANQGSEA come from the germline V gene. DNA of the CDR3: TGCAGCGTTGACCCGGCGGGGGGAGACAATGAGCAGTTCTTC. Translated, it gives CSVDPAGGDNEQFF.

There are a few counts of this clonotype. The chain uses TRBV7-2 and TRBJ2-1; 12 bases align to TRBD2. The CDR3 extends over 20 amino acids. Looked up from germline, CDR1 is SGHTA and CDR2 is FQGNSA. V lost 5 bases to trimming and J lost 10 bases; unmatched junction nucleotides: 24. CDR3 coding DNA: TGTGCCAGCAGCGAATACGGACTGTCCCCGACTAGCGGGAGATCTTCCGAGCAGTTCTTC. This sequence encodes CASSEYGLSPTSGRSSEQFF. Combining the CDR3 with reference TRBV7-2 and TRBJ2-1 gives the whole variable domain GAGVSQSPSNKVTEKGKDVELRCDPISGHTALYWYRQSLGQGLEFLIYFQGNSAPDKSGLPSDRFSAERTGGSVSTLTIQRTQQEDSAVYLCASSEYGLSPTSGRSSEQFFGPGTRLTVL.

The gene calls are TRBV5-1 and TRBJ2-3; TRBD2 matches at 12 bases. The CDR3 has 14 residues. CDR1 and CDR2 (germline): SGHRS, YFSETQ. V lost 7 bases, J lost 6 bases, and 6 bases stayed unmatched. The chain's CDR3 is CASGLAGPQDTQYF. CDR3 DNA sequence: TGCGCCAGCGGACTAGCGGGGCCCCAGGATACGCAGTATTTT. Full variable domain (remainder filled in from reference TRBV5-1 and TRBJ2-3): KAGVTQTPRYLIKTRGQQVTLSCSPISGHRSVSWYQQTPGQGLQFLFEYFSETQRNKGNFPGRFSGRQFSNSRSEMNVSTLELGDSALYLCASGLAGPQDTQYFGPGTRLTVL.

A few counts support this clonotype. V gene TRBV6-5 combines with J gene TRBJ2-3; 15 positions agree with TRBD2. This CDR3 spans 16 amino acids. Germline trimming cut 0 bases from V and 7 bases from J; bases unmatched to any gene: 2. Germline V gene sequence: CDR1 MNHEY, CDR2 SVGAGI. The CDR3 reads CASSYSGLAGGNTQYF. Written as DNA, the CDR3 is TGTGCCAGCAGTTACTCCGGACTAGCGGGAGGGAATACGCAGTATTTT.

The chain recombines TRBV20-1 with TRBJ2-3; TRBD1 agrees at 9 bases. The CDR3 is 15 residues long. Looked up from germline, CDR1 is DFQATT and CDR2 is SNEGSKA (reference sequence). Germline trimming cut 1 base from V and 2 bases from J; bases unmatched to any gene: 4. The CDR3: CSARAGTGITDTQYF. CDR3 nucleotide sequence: TGCAGTGCTAGAGCTGGGACAGGGATCACAGATACGCAGTATTTT.